This TCR beta chain comes out of a study of T-cell memory formation after mild COVID-19. Study-wide results and caveats: Proof of SARS-CoV-2 specificity was absent for the second-wave clones that crested on day 37.

As regards this clonotype: Its antigen is still unknown.

Constant-segment-primed 5'RACE gave TCR alpha and TCR beta cDNA libraries with sample barcodes and UMIs. TCRdb used MiXCR to reprocess the 5' RACE reads, holding one entry per CDR3 protein. The sample comprises roughly 110,000 distinct CDR3 sequences, about 15% of which are singletons, and 25% to 35% rests with the top ten. Sequencing used PBMCs or a T cell subset sorted from them (not recorded which). The origin of this receptor is an adult woman who had mild COVID-19 (a few samples of this study predate the infection). Cell type and time point are not known.

This chain's CDR3 is CASSLELTSSYEQYF. In DNA, the CDR3 is TGCGCCAGCAGCTTGGAACTTACTAGCTCCTACGAGCAGTACTTC. The chain employs TRBV5-1 and TRBJ2-7; the D gene is possibly TRBD2 (5 bases). CDR3 length: 15 amino acids. Germline CDR1 and CDR2: SGHRS and YFSETQ. The V end was cut by 0 bases, the J end by 0 bases, with 10 bases between.